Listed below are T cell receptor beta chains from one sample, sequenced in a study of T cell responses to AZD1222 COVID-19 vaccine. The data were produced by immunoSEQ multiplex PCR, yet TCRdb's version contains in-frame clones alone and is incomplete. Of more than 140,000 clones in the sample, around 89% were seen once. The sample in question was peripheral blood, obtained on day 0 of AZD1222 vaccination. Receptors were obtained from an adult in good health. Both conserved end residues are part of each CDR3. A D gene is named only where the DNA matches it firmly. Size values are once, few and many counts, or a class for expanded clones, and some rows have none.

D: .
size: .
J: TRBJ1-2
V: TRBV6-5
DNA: TGTGCCAGCAACGGGGGACACCTTTATGGCTACACCTTC
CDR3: CASNGGHLYGYTF

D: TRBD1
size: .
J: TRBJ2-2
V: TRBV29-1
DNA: TGCAGCGTTGGGGACAGGGTGAACACCGGGGAGCTGTTTTTT
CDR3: CSVGDRVNTGELFF

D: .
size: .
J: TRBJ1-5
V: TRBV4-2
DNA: TGTGCCAGCAGCCAAGCGGGGGACGGTCAGCCCCAGCATTTT
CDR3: CASSQAGDGQPQHF

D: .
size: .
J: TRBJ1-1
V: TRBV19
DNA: TGTGCCAGTAGTATAGATGTCGCGGCTAACACTGAAGCTTTCTTT
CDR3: CASSIDVAANTEAFF

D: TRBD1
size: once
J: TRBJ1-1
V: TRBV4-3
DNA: TGCGCCAGCAGCCAGTCTAGACAGGGGATTTACACTGAAGCTTTCTTT
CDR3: CASSQSRQGIYTEAFF

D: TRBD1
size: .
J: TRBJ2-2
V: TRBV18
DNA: TGTGCCAGCTCACAATGGACAGGGATCACCGGGGAGCTGTTTTTT
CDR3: CASSQWTGITGELFF

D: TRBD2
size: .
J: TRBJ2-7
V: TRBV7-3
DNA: TGTGCCAGCAGCTTACGGCCTAGCGGGGCGGGGAAGCAGTACTTC
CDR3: CASSLRPSGAGKQYF

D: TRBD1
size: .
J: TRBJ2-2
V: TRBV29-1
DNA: TGCAGCGTCCAGCTGACAGGGGGAATCGGGGAGCTGTTTTTT
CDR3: CSVQLTGGIGELFF

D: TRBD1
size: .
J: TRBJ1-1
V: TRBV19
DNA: TGTGCCAGTAGTCCCCGGACAGGGGGCCCCCGAAACACTGAAGCTTTCTTT
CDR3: CASSPRTGGPRNTEAFF

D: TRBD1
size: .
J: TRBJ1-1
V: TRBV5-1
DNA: TGCGCCAGCAGCGCGGGACAGAAGGGGACTGAAGCTTTCTTT
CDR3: CASSAGQKGTEAFF

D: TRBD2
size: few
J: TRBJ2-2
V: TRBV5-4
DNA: TGTGCCAGCAGCTTGGTTGGGACTAGCGGCACCGGGGAGCTGTTTTTT
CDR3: CASSLVGTSGTGELFF

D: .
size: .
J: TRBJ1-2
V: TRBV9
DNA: TGTGCCAGCAGCGTAGGTCAGGACTTAAGGGGCTACACCTTC
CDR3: CASSVGQDLRGYTF

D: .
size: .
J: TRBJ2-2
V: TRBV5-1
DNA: TGCGCCAGCAGCCCGTCGGGAACCGGGGAGCTGTTTTTT
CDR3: CASSPSGTGELFF

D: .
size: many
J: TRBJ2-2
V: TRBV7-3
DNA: TGTGCCAGCAGCCGGGGGTACAACACCGGGGAGCTGTTTTTT
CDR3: CASSRGYNTGELFF

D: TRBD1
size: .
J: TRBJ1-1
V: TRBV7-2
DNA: TGTGCCAGCAGGCAGACAGGGGGCTCCTCAGGCACTGAAGCTTTCTTT
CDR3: CASRQTGGSSGTEAFF

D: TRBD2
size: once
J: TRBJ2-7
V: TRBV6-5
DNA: TGTGCCAGCAGTTACCCGGGACTAGCGGGCTCCTACGAGCAGTACTTC
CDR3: CASSYPGLAGSYEQYF

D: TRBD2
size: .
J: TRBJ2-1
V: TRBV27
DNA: TGTGCCAGCAGTCTAGCGGGAGGGCCCGGGAATGAGCAGTTCTTC
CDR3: CASSLAGGPGNEQFF

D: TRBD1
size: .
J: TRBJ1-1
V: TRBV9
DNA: TGTGCCAGCAGCGCCGGGACAGGGACGAACACTGAAGCTTTCTTT
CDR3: CASSAGTGTNTEAFF

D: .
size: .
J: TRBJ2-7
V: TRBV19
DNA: TGTGCCAGTAGTATTGGGGAGGGGGCCTACGAGCAGTACTTC
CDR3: CASSIGEGAYEQYF

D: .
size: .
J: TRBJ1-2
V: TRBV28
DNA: TGTGCCAGCAGTTCCGAACCGACACAGGGTTATGGCTACACCTTC
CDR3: CASSSEPTQGYGYTF

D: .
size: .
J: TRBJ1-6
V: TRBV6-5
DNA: TGTGCCAGCAGGGACACGCGTAATTCACCCCTCCACTTT
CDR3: CASRDTRNSPLHF

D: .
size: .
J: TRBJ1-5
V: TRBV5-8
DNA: TGTGCCAGCAGCTGGAGGGCTACGAGCAATCAGCCCCAGCATTTT
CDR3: CASSWRATSNQPQHF

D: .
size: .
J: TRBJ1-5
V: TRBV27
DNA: TGTGCCAGCGGCCCCGTGGGGGGAAGGAATCAGCCCCAGCATTTT
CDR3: CASGPVGGRNQPQHF

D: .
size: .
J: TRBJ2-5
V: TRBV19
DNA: TGTGCCAGTAGTATGAAAGGGGGATTGGAGACCCAGTACTTC
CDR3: CASSMKGGLETQYF

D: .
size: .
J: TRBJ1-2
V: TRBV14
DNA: TGTGCCACAATCCGCAGGGTCAACGGCTACACCTTC
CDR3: CATIRRVNGYTF

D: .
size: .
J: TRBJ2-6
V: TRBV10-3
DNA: TGTGCCGTGCCTGCGGGTGCTGGGGCCAACGTCCTGACTTTC
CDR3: CAVPAGAGANVLTF

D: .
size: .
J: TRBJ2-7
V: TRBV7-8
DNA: TGTGCCAGCAGCTTCGGCGGTGAGCAGTACTTC
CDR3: CASSFGGEQYF

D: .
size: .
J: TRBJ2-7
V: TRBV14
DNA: TGTGCCAGCAGCCAGCAGAACACCTACGAGCAGTACTTC
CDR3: CASSQQNTYEQYF

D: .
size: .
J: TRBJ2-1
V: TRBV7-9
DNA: TGTGCCAGCAGCTTAGAGGGGAGAAGTGGGAATGAGCAGTTCTTC
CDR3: CASSLEGRSGNEQFF

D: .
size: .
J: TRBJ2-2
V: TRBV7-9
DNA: TGTGCCAGCAGCTTCGGAACCGGGGAGCTGTTTTTT
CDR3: CASSFGTGELFF

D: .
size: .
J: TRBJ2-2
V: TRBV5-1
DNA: TGCGCCAGCAGCTTGATTCGGGGGCGCACCGGGGAGCTGTTTTTT
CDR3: CASSLIRGRTGELFF

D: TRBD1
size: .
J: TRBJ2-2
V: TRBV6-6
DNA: TGTGCCAGCAGTCGGACAGGGGGGACCGGGGAGCTGTTTTTT
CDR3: CASSRTGGTGELFF

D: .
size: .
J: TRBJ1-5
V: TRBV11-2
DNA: TGTGCCAGCAGCAAGGGGCCCTCAGGGCAGCCCCAGCATTTT
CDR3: CASSKGPSGQPQHF

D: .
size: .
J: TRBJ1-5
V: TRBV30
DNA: TGTGCCTGGAAGGCGGGAATCAATCAGCCCCAGCATTTT
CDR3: CAWKAGINQPQHF

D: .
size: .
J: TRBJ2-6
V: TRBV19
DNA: TGTGCCAGTATAGGGGCGCTCGGGGCCAACGTCCTGACTTTC
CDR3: CASIGALGANVLTF